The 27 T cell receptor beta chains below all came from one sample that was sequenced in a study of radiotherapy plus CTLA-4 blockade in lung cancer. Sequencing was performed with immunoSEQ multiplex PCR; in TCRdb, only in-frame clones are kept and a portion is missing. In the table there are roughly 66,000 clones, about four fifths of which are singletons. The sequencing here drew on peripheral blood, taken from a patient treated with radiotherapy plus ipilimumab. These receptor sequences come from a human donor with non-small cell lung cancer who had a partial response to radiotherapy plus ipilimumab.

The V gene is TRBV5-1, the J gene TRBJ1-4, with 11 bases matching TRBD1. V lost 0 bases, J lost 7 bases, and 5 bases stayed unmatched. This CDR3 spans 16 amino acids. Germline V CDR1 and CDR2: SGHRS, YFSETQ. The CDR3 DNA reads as TGCGCCAGCAGCTTGGGGGGGACAGGGGGTATTGAAAAACTGTTTTTT. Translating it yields CASSLGGTGGIEKLFF.

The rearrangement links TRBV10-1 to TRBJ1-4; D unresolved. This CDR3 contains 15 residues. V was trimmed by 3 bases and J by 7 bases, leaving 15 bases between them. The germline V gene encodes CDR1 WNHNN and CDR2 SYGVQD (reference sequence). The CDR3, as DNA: TGCGCCAGCAGTGAATTCCCAGGTGTTGGTGAAAAACTGTTTTTT. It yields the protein CASSEFPGVGEKLFF.

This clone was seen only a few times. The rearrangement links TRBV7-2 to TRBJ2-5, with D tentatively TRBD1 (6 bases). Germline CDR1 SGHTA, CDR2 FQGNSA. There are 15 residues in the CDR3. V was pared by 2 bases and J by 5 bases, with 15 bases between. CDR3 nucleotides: TGTGCCAGCAGCTTAACGGCAGGGGCTTTCGAGACCCAGTACTTC. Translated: CASSLTAGAFETQYF.

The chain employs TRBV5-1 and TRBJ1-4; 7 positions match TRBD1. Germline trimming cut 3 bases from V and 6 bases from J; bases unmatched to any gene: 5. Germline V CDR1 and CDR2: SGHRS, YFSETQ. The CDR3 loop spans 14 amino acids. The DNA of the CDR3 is TGCGCCAGCAGCTCACAGGGGTCTGATGAAAAACTGTTTTTT. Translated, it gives CASSSQGSDEKLFF.

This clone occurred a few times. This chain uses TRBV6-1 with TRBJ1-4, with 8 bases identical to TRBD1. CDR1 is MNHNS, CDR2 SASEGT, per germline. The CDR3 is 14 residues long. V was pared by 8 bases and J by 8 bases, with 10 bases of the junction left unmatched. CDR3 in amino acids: CASARQGTGEKLFF. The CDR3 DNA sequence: TGTGCCAGCGCCCGACAGGGGACGGGCGAAAAACTGTTTTTT.

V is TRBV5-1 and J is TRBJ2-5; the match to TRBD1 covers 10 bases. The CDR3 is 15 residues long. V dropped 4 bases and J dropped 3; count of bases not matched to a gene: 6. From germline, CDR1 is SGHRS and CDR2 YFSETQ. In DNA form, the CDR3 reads TGCGCCAGCAGCAGGACCGGGACAGGGGAAGAGACCCAGTACTTC. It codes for CASSRTGTGEETQYF.

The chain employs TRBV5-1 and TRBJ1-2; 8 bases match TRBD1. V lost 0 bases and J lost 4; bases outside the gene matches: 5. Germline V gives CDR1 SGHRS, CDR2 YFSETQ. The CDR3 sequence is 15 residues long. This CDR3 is CASSLDTGGGYGYTF. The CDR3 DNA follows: TGCGCCAGCAGCTTGGATACAGGGGGAGGCTATGGCTACACCTTC.

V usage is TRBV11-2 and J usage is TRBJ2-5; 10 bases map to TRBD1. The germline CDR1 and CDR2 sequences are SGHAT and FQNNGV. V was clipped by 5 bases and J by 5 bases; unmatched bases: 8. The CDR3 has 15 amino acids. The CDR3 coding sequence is TGTGCCAGCAGCCTGACGGGGACAGGGGTCGAGACCCAGTACTTC. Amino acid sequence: CASSLTGTGVETQYF.

The CDR3 DNA sequence: TGCGCCAGCAGCTTCGGGACTAATGAAAAACTGTTTTTT. Protein sequence: CASSFGTNEKLFF. The chain couples TRBV5-1 to TRBJ1-4; D gene unclear. The length of the CDR3 is 13 residues. CDR1 and CDR2 (germline): SGHRS, YFSETQ. V was shortened by 2 bases and J by 2 bases, with 4 bases between the two germline ends.

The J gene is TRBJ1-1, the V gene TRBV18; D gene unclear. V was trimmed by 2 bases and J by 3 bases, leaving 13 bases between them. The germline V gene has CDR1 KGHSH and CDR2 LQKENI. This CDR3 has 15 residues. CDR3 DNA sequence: TGTGCCAGCTCACCAACTATGGCTTCGGACACTGAAGCTTTCTTT. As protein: CASSPTMASDTEAFF.

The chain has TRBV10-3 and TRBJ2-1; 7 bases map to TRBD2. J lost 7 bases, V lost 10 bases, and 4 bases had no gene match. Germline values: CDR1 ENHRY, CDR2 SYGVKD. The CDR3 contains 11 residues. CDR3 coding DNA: TGTGCCACCGGGGGGTCAAATGAGCAGTTCTTC. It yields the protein CATGGSNEQFF.

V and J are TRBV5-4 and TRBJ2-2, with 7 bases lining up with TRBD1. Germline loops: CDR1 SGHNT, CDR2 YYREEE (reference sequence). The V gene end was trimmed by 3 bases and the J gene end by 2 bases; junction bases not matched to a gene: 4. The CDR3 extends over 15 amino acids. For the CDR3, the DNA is TGTGCCAGCAGCTCCGGGACAGCTAACACCGGGGAGCTGTTTTTT. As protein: CASSSGTANTGELFF.

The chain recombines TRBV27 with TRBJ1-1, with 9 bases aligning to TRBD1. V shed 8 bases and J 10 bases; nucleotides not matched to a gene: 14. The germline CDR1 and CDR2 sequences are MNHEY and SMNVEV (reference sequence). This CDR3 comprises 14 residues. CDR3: CASSPHGGTGRAFF. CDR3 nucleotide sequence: TGTGCCAGCTCTCCCCATGGCGGGACAGGGAGAGCTTTCTTT.

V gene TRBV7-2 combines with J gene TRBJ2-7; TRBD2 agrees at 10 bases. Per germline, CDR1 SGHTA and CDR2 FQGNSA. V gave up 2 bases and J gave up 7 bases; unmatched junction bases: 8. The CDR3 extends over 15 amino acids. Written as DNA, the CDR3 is TGTGCCAGCAGCTTATATGCTAGCGGGAGTGAGGAGCAGTACTTC. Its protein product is CASSLYASGSEEQYF.

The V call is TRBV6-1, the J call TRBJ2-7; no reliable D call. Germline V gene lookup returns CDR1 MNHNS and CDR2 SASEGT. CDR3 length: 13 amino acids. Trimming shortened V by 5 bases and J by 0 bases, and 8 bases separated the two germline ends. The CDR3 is CASSTADSYEQYF. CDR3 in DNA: TGTGCCAGCAGTACGGCGGACTCCTACGAGCAGTACTTC.

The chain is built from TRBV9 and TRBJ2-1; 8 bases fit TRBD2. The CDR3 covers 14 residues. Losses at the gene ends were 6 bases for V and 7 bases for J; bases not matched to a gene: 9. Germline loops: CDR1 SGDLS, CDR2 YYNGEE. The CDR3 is CASTAGVKKNEQFF. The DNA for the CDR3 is TGTGCCAGCACAGCGGGAGTTAAGAAGAATGAGCAGTTCTTC.

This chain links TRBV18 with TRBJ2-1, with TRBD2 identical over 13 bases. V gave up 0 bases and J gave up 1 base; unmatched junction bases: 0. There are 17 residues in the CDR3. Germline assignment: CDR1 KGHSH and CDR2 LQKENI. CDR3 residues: CASSPPLAGGSYNEQFF. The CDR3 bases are TGTGCCAGCTCACCACCACTAGCGGGAGGGTCCTACAATGAGCAGTTCTTC.

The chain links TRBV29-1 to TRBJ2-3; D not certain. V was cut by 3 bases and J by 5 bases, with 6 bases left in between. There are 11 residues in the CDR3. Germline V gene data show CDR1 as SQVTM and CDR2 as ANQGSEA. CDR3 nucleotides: TGCAGCGTTGAGTCTTTAGATACGCAGTATTTT. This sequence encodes CSVESLDTQYF.

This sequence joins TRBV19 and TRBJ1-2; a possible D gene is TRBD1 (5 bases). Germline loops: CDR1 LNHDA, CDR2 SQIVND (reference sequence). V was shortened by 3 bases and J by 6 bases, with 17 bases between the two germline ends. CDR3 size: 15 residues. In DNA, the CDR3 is TGTGCCAGTAGTATCTTACAGGCCCCCTCTGATGGCTACACCTTC. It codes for CASSILQAPSDGYTF.

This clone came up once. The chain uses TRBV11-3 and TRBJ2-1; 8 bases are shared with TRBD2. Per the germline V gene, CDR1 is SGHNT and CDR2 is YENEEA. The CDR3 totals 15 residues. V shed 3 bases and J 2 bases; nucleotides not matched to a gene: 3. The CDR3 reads CASSFGTSPYNEQFF. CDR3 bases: TGTGCCAGCAGCTTCGGGACTAGTCCCTACAATGAGCAGTTCTTC.

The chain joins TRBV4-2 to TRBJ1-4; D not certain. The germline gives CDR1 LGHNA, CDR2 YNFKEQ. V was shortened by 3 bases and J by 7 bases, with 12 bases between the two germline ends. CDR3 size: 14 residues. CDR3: CASSHGDASEKLFF. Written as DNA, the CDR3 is TGTGCCAGCAGCCACGGAGACGCTTCTGAAAAACTGTTTTTT.

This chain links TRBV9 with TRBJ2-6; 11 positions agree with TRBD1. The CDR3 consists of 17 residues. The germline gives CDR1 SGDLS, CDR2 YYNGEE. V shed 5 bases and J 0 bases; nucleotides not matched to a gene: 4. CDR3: CASRPGQGGSGANVLTF. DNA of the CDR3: TGTGCCAGCAGACCGGGACAGGGGGGCTCTGGGGCCAACGTCCTGACTTTC.

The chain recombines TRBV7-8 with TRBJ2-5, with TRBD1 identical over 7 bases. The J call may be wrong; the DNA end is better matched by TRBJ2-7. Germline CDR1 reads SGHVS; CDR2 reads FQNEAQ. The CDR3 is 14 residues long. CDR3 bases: TGTGCCAGCAGCTCGACAGGGAGCTCCTACGAGCAGTACTTC. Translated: CASSSTGSSYEQYF.

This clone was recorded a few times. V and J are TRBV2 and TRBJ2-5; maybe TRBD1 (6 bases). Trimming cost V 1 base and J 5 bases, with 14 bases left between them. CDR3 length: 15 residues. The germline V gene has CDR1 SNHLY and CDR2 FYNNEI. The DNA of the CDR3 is TGTGCCAGCAGTGAAGGGCCAGGGGTAGGGGAGACCCAGTACTTC. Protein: CASSEGPGVGETQYF. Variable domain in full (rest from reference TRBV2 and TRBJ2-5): EPEVTQTPSHQVTQMGQEVILRCVPISNHLYFYWYRQILGQKVEFLVSFYNNEISEKSEIFDDQFSVERPDGSNFTLKIRSTKLEDSAMYFCASSEGPGVGETQYFGPGTRLLVL.

CDR3 amino acids: CASSWAGVGKETQYF. CDR3 bases: TGCGCCAGCAGCTGGGCGGGAGTTGGAAAAGAGACCCAGTACTTC. The gene calls are TRBV5-1 and TRBJ2-5; 7 positions match TRBD2. The CDR3 sequence is 15 residues long. CDR1 is SGHRS and CDR2 is YFSETQ in the germline V gene. V gave up 3 bases and J gave up 3 bases; unmatched junction bases: 8.

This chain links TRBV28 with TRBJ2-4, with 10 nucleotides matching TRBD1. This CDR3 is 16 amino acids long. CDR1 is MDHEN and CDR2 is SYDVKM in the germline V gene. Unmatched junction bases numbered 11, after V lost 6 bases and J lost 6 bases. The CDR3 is CASSPPGQGGGNIQYF. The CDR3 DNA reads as TGTGCCAGCAGCCCCCCCGGACAGGGGGGGGGAAACATTCAGTACTTC.

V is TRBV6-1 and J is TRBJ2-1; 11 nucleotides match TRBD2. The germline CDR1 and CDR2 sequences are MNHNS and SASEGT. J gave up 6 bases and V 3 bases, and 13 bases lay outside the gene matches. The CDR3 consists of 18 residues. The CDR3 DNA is TGTGCCAGCAGTGACTTGCCCCATACTAGCGGGAGACGCAATGAGCAGTTCTTC. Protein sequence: CASSDLPHTSGRRNEQFF.